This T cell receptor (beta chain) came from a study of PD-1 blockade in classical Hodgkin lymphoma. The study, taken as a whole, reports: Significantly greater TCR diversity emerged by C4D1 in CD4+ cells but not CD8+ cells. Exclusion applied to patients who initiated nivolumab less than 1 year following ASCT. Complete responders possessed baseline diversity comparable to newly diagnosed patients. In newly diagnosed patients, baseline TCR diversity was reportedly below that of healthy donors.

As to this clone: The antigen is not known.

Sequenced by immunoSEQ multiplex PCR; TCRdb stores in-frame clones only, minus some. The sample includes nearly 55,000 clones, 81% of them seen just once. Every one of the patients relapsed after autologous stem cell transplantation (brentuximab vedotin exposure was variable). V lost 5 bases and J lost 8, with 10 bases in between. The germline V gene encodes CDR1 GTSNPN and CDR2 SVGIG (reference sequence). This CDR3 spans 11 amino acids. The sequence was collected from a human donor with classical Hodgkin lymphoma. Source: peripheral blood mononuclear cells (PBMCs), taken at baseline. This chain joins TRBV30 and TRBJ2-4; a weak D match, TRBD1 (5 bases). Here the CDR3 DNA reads TGTGCCTGGGGGGCTGGGGACATTCAGTACTTC. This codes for CAWGAGDIQYF. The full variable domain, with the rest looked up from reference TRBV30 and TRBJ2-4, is SQTIHQWPATLVQPVGSPLSLECTVEGTSNPNLYWYRQAAGRGLQLLFYSVGIGQISSEVPQNLSASRPQDRQFILSSKKLLLSDSGFYLCAWGAGDIQYFGAGTRLSVL.